A few counts support the clone carrying this T cell receptor (beta chain). Its antigen is not known. V gave up 5 bases and J gave up 7 bases, with 21 bases separating them. The germline V gene has CDR1 LGHDT and CDR2 YNNKEL (reference sequence). The CDR3 is 15 residues long. This entry belongs to a study of blood T cells in healthy people across ages. Whole-study findings and limits: A roughly linear age-dependent decrease characterized TCR beta diversity per million T cells.

Through a sample-barcoded 5' primer and a J-beta primer mix, a second PCR was run for about 6 to 11 cycles. Every cDNA molecule carried a tag from a template-switch adaptor bearing 12 random nucleotides. TCRdb analysed the 5' RACE reads with MiXCR anew, one entry per CDR3 protein. The sample holds 1.5 million or so distinct CDR3 sequences, about 43% seen once. Healthy Caucasians from Russia aged roughly 6 to 90 served as donors. The authors isolated at least 6 million PBMCs per sample. The clonotype was recovered from a woman under 30 in good health. The source material was blood. This chain links TRBV3-1 with TRBJ2-7; D is uncertain. The chain's CDR3 is CASSVTASTAREQYF. The CDR3 DNA is TGTGCCAGCAGCGTAACGGCGTCTACAGCGCGAGAGCAGTACTTC.